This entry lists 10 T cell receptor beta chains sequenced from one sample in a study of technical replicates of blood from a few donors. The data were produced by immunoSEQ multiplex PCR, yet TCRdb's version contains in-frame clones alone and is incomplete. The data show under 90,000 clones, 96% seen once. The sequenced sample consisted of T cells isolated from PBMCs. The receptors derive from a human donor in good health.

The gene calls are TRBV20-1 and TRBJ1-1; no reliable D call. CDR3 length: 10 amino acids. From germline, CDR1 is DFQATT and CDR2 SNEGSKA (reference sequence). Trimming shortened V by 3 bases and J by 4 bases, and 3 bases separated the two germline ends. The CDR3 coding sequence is TGCAGTGCTAGGAGCACTGAAGCTTTCTTT. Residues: CSARSTEAFF.

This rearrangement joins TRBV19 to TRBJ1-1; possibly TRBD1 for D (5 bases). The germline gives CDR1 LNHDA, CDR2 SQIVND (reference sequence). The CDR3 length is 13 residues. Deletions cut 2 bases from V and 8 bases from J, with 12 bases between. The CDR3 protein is CASSIQGAEEAFF. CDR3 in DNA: TGTGCCAGTAGTATACAAGGGGCTGAAGAAGCTTTCTTT.

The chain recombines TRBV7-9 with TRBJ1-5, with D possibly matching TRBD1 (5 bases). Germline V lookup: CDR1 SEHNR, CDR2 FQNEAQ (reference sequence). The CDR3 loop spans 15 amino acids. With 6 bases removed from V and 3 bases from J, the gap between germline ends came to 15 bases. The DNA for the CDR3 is TGTGCCAGCAGTCGGGGGACCAGTTACAATCAGCCCCAGCATTTT. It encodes CASSRGTSYNQPQHF.

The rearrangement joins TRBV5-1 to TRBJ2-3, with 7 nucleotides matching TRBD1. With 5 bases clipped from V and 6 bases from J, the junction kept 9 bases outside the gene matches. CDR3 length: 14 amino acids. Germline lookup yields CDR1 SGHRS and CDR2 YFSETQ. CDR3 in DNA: TGCGCCAGCAGTCCCTTGACAGGGATCGATACGCAGTATTTT. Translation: CASSPLTGIDTQYF. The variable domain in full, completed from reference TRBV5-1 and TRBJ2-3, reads KAGVTQTPRYLIKTRGQQVTLSCSPISGHRSVSWYQQTPGQGLQFLFEYFSETQRNKGNFPGRFSGRQFSNSRSEMNVSTLELGDSALYLCASSPLTGIDTQYFGPGTRLTVL.

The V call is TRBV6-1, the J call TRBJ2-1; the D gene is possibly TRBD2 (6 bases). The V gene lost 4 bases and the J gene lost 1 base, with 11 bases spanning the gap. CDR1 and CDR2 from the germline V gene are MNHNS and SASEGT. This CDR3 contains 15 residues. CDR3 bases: TGTGCCAGCAGTGGGTGGGGGGTGTCCTACAATGAGCAGTTCTTC. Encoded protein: CASSGWGVSYNEQFF.

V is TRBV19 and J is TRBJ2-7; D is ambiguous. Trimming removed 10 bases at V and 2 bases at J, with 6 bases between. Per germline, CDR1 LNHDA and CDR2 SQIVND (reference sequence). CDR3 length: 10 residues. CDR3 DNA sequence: TGTGCCAAGCTGCCCTACGAGCAGTACTTC. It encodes CAKLPYEQYF.

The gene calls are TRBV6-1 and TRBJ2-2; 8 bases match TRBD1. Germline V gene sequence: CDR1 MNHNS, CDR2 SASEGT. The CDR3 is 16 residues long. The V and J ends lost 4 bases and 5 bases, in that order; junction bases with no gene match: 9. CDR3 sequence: CASSAGGTGWTGELFF. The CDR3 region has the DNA TGTGCCAGCAGTGCTGGGGGGACAGGATGGACCGGGGAGCTGTTTTTT.

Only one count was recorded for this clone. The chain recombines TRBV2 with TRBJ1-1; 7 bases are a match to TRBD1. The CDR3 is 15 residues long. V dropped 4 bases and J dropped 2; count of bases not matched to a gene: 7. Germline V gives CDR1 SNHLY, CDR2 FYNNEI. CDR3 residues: CASSGWDSVNTEAFF. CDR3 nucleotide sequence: TGTGCCAGCAGTGGGTGGGACAGCGTAAACACTGAAGCTTTCTTT. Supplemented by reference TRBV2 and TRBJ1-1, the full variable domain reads EPEVTQTPSHQVTQMGQEVILRCVPISNHLYFYWYRQILGQKVEFLVSFYNNEISEKSEIFDDQFSVERPDGSNFTLKIRSTKLEDSAMYFCASSGWDSVNTEAFFGQGTRLTVV.

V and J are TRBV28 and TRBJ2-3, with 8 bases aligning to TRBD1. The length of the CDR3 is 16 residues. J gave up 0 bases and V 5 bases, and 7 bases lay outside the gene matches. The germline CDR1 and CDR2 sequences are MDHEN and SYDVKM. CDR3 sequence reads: CASSLAGGISTDTQYF. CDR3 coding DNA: TGTGCCAGCAGTCTCGCAGGGGGCATTAGCACAGATACGCAGTATTTT.

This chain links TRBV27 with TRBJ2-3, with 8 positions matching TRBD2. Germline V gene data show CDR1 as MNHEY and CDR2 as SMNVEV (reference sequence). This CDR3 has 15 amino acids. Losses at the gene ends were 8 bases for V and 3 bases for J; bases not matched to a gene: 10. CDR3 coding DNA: TGTGCCAGCCGAGGGCGGGGGGAAGCTACAGATACGCAGTATTTT. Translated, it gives CASRGRGEATDTQYF.